These 25 T cell receptor beta chains came from one sample sequenced in a study of blood T cell repertoires in COVID-19. This table comes from immunoSEQ multiplex PCR, and its TCRdb copy is limited to in-frame clones, with some not included. The sample lists 25,000 to 30,000 clones, 85% to 90% occurring once. What was sequenced was peripheral blood. These TCRs come from a human donor in a cohort sampled during active COVID-19.

This rearrangement joins TRBV25-1 to TRBJ2-7; 7 bases map to TRBD1. The trim removed 6 bases at V and 0 bases at J, leaving 8 bases unmatched. This CDR3 is built from 15 residues. Looked up from germline, CDR1 is MGHDK and CDR2 is SYGVNS. The CDR3 nucleotides are TGTGCCAGCAGCGAGGGGGCCCGCAGCTCCTACGAGCAGTACTTC. It yields the protein CASSEGARSSYEQYF.

This chain uses TRBV29-1 with TRBJ1-1; the match to TRBD1 covers 8 bases. CDR3 length equals 13 residues. Germline values: CDR1 SQVTM, CDR2 ANQGSEA. Germline trimming cut 7 bases from V and 1 base from J; bases unmatched to any gene: 5. CDR3 sequence reads: CSGDRGSNTEAFF. CDR3 sequence (DNA): TGCAGCGGAGACAGGGGATCGAACACTGAAGCTTTCTTT.

This clone was observed a few times. This chain uses TRBV27 with TRBJ1-1; D perhaps matches TRBD1 (6 bases). Germline-derived CDR1 and CDR2 are MNHEY and SMNVEV (reference sequence). Trimming took 5 bases from V and 4 from J, leaving 20 bases between them. This CDR3 has 16 residues. CDR3 residues: CASSPPSRAQGTEAFF. CDR3 in DNA: TGTGCCAGCAGTCCACCCAGTCGCGCACAGGGCACTGAAGCTTTCTTT.

The genes are TRBV6-2 or TRBV6-3 and TRBJ2-2; unclear D gene. Per germline, CDR1 MNHEY and CDR2 SVGEGT. V was clipped by 2 bases and J by 5 bases, with 6 bases between them. The CDR3 spans 13 residues. CDR3 residues: CASSYRETGELFF. In DNA, the CDR3 is TGTGCCAGCAGTTACCGCGAGACCGGGGAGCTGTTTTTT.

This chain links TRBV5-1 with TRBJ1-6; a weak D match, TRBD1 (5 bases). CDR3 size: 15 residues. The germline V gene has CDR1 SGHRS and CDR2 YFSETQ. V was clipped by 5 bases and J by 7 bases, with 16 bases between them. The CDR3 nucleotides read TGCGCCAGCAGGGAGGGGAGCCTGCTCAATTCACCCCTCCACTTT. Translating it yields CASREGSLLNSPLHF.

The rearrangement uses TRBV11-3 and TRBJ2-2; a weak D match, TRBD2 (7 bases). The CDR3 has 15 residues. In germline, CDR1 is SGHNT, CDR2 YENEEA. V lost 2 bases to trimming and J lost 4 bases, with 11 bases between them. CDR3 loop: CASSLRGAGTGELFF. CDR3 DNA: TGTGCCAGCAGCTTACGGGGGGCTGGCACCGGGGAGCTGTTTTTT. Full variable domain (missing parts from reference TRBV11-3 and TRBJ2-2): EAGVVQSPRYKIIEKKQPVAFWCNPISGHNTLYWYLQNLGQGPELLIRYENEEAVDDSQLPKDRFSAERLKGVDSTLKIQPAELGDSAVYLCASSLRGAGTGELFFGEGSRLTVL.

By sample fraction, this clone is medium-sized. V gene TRBV2 combines with J gene TRBJ2-7; no clear D. The CDR3 contains 10 residues. The V end lost 8 bases, the J end lost 5 bases, and 7 bases lay between the germline ends. Germline-derived CDR1 and CDR2 are SNHLY and FYNNEI. CDR3 in amino acids: CASRANEQYF. CDR3 DNA sequence: TGTGCCAGCCGAGCCAACGAGCAGTACTTC.

To note about this clone: This is likely a read error, given that the CDR3 carries no conserved phenylalanine or tryptophan at its end. Because the CDR3's place on the DNA is in doubt, the DNA is left out and the CDR3 is given as listed by TCRdb. The V gene is TRBV7-3, the J gene TRBJ1-2; the table's D call TRBD1 went unverified against the DNA. Both ends counted, the CDR3 spans 16 residues. Per the germline V gene, CDR1 is SGHTA and CDR2 is FQGTGA. CDR3 amino acids: CASNSDGATRPTKLQV.

The CDR3 sequence: CASSQGWFWHF. The CDR3 DNA reads TGTGCCAGCAGCCAGGGCTGGTTCTGGCATTTT. The chain uses TRBV7-9 and TRBJ1-5; maybe TRBD1 (5 bases). The CDR3 runs 11 residues. CDR1 and CDR2 (germline): SEHNR, FQNEAQ (reference sequence). The V end was cut by 5 bases, the J end by 15 bases, with 14 bases between.

This clone has only one observation. This chain joins TRBV5-1 and TRBJ2-1; the match to TRBD1 covers 11 bases. CDR3 size: 15 residues. The V and J ends lost 3 bases and 3 bases, in that order; junction bases with no gene match: 2. Germline-derived CDR1 and CDR2 are SGHRS and YFSETQ. The CDR3 protein is CASSSGQGVYNEQFF. The CDR3 nucleotides read TGCGCCAGCAGCTCGGGACAGGGGGTCTACAATGAGCAGTTCTTC. The entire variable domain, with the rest obtained from reference TRBV5-1 and TRBJ2-1, is as follows: KAGVTQTPRYLIKTRGQQVTLSCSPISGHRSVSWYQQTPGQGLQFLFEYFSETQRNKGNFPGRFSGRQFSNSRSEMNVSTLELGDSALYLCASSSGQGVYNEQFFGPGTRLTVL.

This chain joins TRBV6-2 or TRBV6-3 and TRBJ2-7; D is unresolved. The CDR3 is 14 residues long. Germline V gene sequence: CDR1 MNHEY, CDR2 SVGEGT. The V end lost 4 bases, the J end lost 3 bases, and 13 bases lay between the germline ends. Here the CDR3 DNA reads TGTGCCAGCAGTTCTCTAGGATCCCGCTACGAGCAGTACTTC. It encodes CASSSLGSRYEQYF.

This rearrangement joins TRBV6-6 to TRBJ1-2; the match to TRBD1 covers 7 bases. V was pared by 7 bases and J by 2 bases, with 4 bases of the junction left unmatched. This CDR3 has 13 amino acids. Germline loops: CDR1 MNHNY, CDR2 SVGAGI (reference sequence). The DNA for the CDR3 is TGTGCCAGCATCTACAGGGGAAACTATGGCTACACCTTC. Translating it yields CASIYRGNYGYTF.

This clone was detected a few times. The V and J genes are TRBV19 and TRBJ1-1; maybe TRBD1 (6 bases). CDR1 is LNHDA, CDR2 SQIVND, per germline (reference sequence). This CDR3 has 15 residues. With 5 bases removed from V and 1 base from J, the gap between germline ends came to 14 bases. Here the CDR3 DNA reads TGTGCCAGTAGTCCCCGCGCGACAGGGAACACTGAAGCTTTCTTT. Its protein is CASSPRATGNTEAFF.

This clone was detected only once. The chain joins TRBV7-2 to TRBJ2-2, with 7 bases identical to TRBD2. The CDR3 consists of 16 residues. V shed 1 base and J 0 bases; nucleotides not matched to a gene: 2. Germline CDR1 reads SGHTA; CDR2 reads FQGNSA. The chain's CDR3 is CASSLVAGANTGELFF. Written as DNA, the CDR3 is TGTGCCAGCAGCTTAGTTGCGGGGGCGAACACCGGGGAGCTGTTTTTT.

V gene TRBV7-9 combines with J gene TRBJ2-2, with TRBD2 matching over 7 bases. The CDR3 is made up of 16 amino acids. V trimming: 5 bases; J trimming: 0 bases; junction bases outside the gene matches: 6. Germline CDR1 SEHNR, CDR2 FQNEAQ (reference sequence). As DNA, the CDR3 is TGTGCCAGCAGCACAATAAGCGGGGCGAACACCGGGGAGCTGTTTTTT. Protein product: CASSTISGANTGELFF. The complete variable domain, with remaining parts taken from reference TRBV7-9 and TRBJ2-2, reads DTGVSQNPRHKITKRGQNVTFRCDPISEHNRLYWYRQTLGQGPEFLTYFQNEAQLEKSRLLSDRFSAERPKGSFSTLEIQRTEQGDSAMYLCASSTISGANTGELFFGEGSRLTVL.

The V call is TRBV11-2, the J call TRBJ2-1; no definite D call. The germline V gene encodes CDR1 SGHAT and CDR2 FQNNGV. This CDR3 is 11 amino acids long. The ends were cut back, 6 bases at V and 7 bases at J, with 7 bases in the middle. The CDR3 nucleotides read TGTGCCAGCAGGAGGAGTAATGAGCAGTTCTTC. Protein: CASRRSNEQFF.

The V call is TRBV12-5, the J call TRBJ1-4; 8 bases map to TRBD1. Germline CDR1 LGHNT, CDR2 FRNRAP. The CDR3 extends over 15 amino acids. V lost 4 bases and J lost 1; bases outside the gene matches: 2. In DNA, the CDR3 is TGTGCTAGTGGTTCTGACAGGGGAACTAATGAAAAACTGTTTTTT. Translated: CASGSDRGTNEKLFF.

The chain links TRBV18 to TRBJ1-4, with a possible D match to TRBD1 (5 bases). The CDR3 is made up of 14 amino acids. The germline V and J ends were trimmed by 3 bases and 7 bases, with 12 bases remaining between them. Germline CDR1 reads KGHSH; CDR2 reads LQKENI. The CDR3 region has the DNA TGTGCCAGCTCACCTCAGGGCCTGAGTGAAAAACTGTTTTTT. Translated: CASSPQGLSEKLFF.

This clone appeared a single time. The genes are TRBV15 and TRBJ1-2; a weak D match, TRBD1 (5 bases). The CDR3 is made up of 15 amino acids. CDR1 is LNHNV, CDR2 YYDKDF, per germline (reference sequence). Trimming took 0 bases from V and 2 from J, leaving 10 bases between them. CDR3 nucleotide sequence: TGTGCCACCAGCAGAGAGGGCAGGGTAAACTATGGCTACACCTTC. It is translated as CATSREGRVNYGYTF.

The chain has TRBV5-6 and TRBJ2-7, with D possibly being TRBD1 (5 bases). With 2 bases removed from V and 6 bases from J, the gap between germline ends came to 9 bases. Germline CDR1 SGHDT, CDR2 YYEEEE. This CDR3 is built from 12 residues. The CDR3 protein is CASSFTGAEQYF. Written as DNA, the CDR3 is TGTGCCAGCAGCTTCACAGGTGCCGAGCAGTACTTC.

This chain connects TRBV9 to TRBJ1-1; 10 nucleotides line up with TRBD1. The V segment lost 3 bases and the J segment 4 bases; nucleotides outside the gene matches: 6. This CDR3 comprises 15 residues. Germline lookup yields CDR1 SGDLS and CDR2 YYNGEE. This CDR3 is CASSARTGGSTEAFF. The CDR3 nucleotides read TGTGCCAGCAGCGCCCGGACAGGGGGGAGCACTGAAGCTTTCTTT.

The chain links TRBV4-3 to TRBJ1-4; tentative D call: TRBD1 (5 bases). Germline lookup yields CDR1 LGHNA and CDR2 YSLEER. The CDR3 sequence is 15 residues long. V gave up 0 bases and J gave up 1 base, with 6 bases separating them. The CDR3 sequence is CASSQEGGTNEKLFF. CDR3 coding DNA: TGCGCCAGCAGCCAAGAGGGGGGAACTAATGAAAAACTGTTTTTT.

This chain joins TRBV6-7 and TRBJ1-4; TRBD1 aligns across 10 bases. TRBV6-7 has ORF status, its function being uncertain. Trimming cost V 4 bases and J 12 bases; bases outside gene matches: 11. The CDR3 length is 15 residues. The CDR3 spells CASSCKGGTGAELFF. The DNA of the CDR3 is TGTGCCAGCAGTTGTAAAGGGGGGACAGGGGCAGAACTGTTTTTT.

The V and J genes are TRBV11-2 and TRBJ2-5; TRBD2 matches at 8 bases. This CDR3 has 13 amino acids. Germline loops: CDR1 SGHAT, CDR2 FQNNGV. V was pared by 8 bases and J by 1 base, with 3 bases of the junction left unmatched. CDR3 amino acids: CASSRGGQETQYF. The CDR3 bases are TGTGCCAGCTCTCGGGGGGGCCAAGAGACCCAGTACTTC.

The chain combines TRBV11-2 with TRBJ1-4; perhaps TRBD1 as D (6 bases). Trimming removed 1 base at V and 7 bases at J, with 16 bases between. This CDR3 comprises 16 residues. Per germline, CDR1 SGHAT and CDR2 FQNNGV. CDR3 region: CASSLANRVGGEKLFF. CDR3 nucleotide sequence: TGTGCCAGCAGCTTAGCCAACAGGGTTGGGGGTGAAAAACTGTTTTTT.